This entry describes one TCR beta chain. The sample originates from a study of shared T cell receptors in the human thymus. Using immunoSEQ multiplex PCR, the repertoire was profiled, and TCRdb retains in-frame clones only, with some absent. Among over 650,000 clones, 70% to 90% were seen once, and the ten largest hold 0.009% to 0.0095%. Germline trimming cut 4 bases from V and 1 base from J; bases unmatched to any gene: 13. This CDR3 has 18 residues. Germline V gene data show CDR1 as SGDLS and CDR2 as YYNGEE. These data were also filed under a second study, of human thymus T cells. That study reports: Healthy Finnish infants undergoing corrective surgery for congenital heart defects were used as donors. The thymus tissue came from resections taken during corrective heart surgery. The authors found apparently biased V and J gene usage in thymic and blood repertoires. Related research found strongly overlapping thymic repertoires in unrelated individuals.

The gene calls are TRBV9 and TRBJ1-3; 8 bases align to TRBD1. The sample taken for sequencing was thymocytes. This clonotype originated in a boy younger than two with a congenital heart defect. CDR3 region: CASSQGAQGLVSGNTIYF. In DNA, the CDR3 is TGTGCCAGCAGCCAGGGGGCGCAGGGTCTGGTGTCTGGAAACACCATATATTTT.